This T cell receptor (beta chain) was captured by sequencing in a study of T cell changes during pregnancy in multiple sclerosis. The data were produced by immunoSEQ multiplex PCR, yet TCRdb's version contains in-frame clones alone and is incomplete. Of tens of thousands of clones in the sample, approximately 90% were seen once. This clone came up a few times. The CDR3 is 13 residues long. CDR1 and CDR2 from the germline V gene are MDHEN and SYDVKM. With V trimmed by 8 bases and J by 5 bases, 6 bases remained unmatched. The chain recombines TRBV28 with TRBJ2-5, with 9 bases lining up with TRBD1. The material was peripheral blood, obtained after pregnancy. This sequence was found in a female donor in good health, enrolled as a control in a pregnancy study. DNA of the CDR3: TGTGCCAGCTTTACAGGGGGCGCGGAGACCCAGTACTTC. It codes for CASFTGGAETQYF.